The 28 T cell receptor beta chains presented below share a single source sample, sequenced in a study of blood T cell repertoires in COVID-19. Generated by immunoSEQ multiplex PCR, the TCRdb table keeps only in-frame clones and is missing some. The table lists roughly 230,000 clones, about 82% of them singletons. Material for sequencing was peripheral blood. The receptors were sampled from a man aged 45 to 65 with COVID-19, enrolled during active disease.

J is TRBJ1-3 and V is TRBV5-1, with D tentatively TRBD1 (5 bases). Germline V gene lookup returns CDR1 SGHRS and CDR2 YFSETQ. This CDR3 comprises 17 residues. V was clipped by 2 bases and J by 0 bases, with 15 bases between them. This CDR3 is CASSLVTPRDSGNTIYF. The CDR3 DNA is TGCGCCAGCAGCTTAGTGACCCCCAGGGACTCTGGAAACACCATATATTTT.

The chain recombines TRBV7-2 with TRBJ1-5, with a tentative D call TRBD1 (6 bases). The germline gives CDR1 SGHTA, CDR2 FQGNSA. The V gene lost 7 bases and the J gene lost 4 bases, with 11 bases spanning the gap. The CDR3 contains 13 residues. This chain's CDR3 is CASTTGRNQPQHF. DNA for the CDR3: TGTGCCAGCACCACAGGGAGAAATCAGCCCCAGCATTTT. The full variable domain, with the rest looked up from reference TRBV7-2 and TRBJ1-5, is GAGVSQSPSNKVTEKGKDVELRCDPISGHTALYWYRQSLGQGLEFLIYFQGNSAPDKSGLPSDRFSAERTGGSVSTLTIQRTQQEDSAVYLCASTTGRNQPQHFGDGTRLSIL.

V usage is TRBV4-2 and J usage is TRBJ2-7; 11 bases agree with TRBD2. V lost 4 bases, J lost 2 bases, and 7 bases stayed unmatched. This CDR3 contains 16 residues. Germline V lookup: CDR1 LGHNA, CDR2 YNFKEQ. The CDR3 region has the DNA TGTGCCAGCAGCCCTCTACTAGCGGGGGCCGCCTACGAGCAGTACTTC. Its translation: CASSPLLAGAAYEQYF.

The genes are TRBV30 and TRBJ2-7; TRBD1 matches at 7 bases. J lost 0 bases, V lost 3 bases, and 11 bases had no gene match. Germline values: CDR1 GTSNPN, CDR2 SVGIG (reference sequence). CDR3 length: 16 residues. CDR3 residues: CAWRYRGRNISYEQYF. In DNA form, the CDR3 reads TGTGCCTGGAGATACAGGGGAAGGAATATCTCCTACGAGCAGTACTTC.

The V call is TRBV7-3, the J call TRBJ1-1; the D is unclear. The CDR3 is made up of 14 amino acids. Germline CDR1 reads SGHTA; CDR2 reads FQGTGA. Trimming pared 2 bases from V and 4 bases from J, leaving 11 bases between. CDR3: CASSLRWSPTEAFF. CDR3 in DNA: TGTGCCAGCAGCTTACGCTGGAGTCCCACTGAAGCTTTCTTT.

This clone was seen a few times. The chain uses TRBV3-1 (or the pseudogene TRBV3-2) and TRBJ2-4; perhaps TRBD2 as D (5 bases). Germline V gene data show CDR1 as LGHDT and CDR2 as YNNKEL (reference sequence). Trimming removed 4 bases at V and 4 bases at J, with 14 bases between. CDR3 length equals 15 residues. The CDR3 region has the DNA TGTGCCAGCAGCCTAAGGGAGACGGGGAAAAACATTCAGTACTTC. Protein sequence: CASSLRETGKNIQYF.

This clone was observed once. This chain joins TRBV6-2 or TRBV6-3 and TRBJ2-3, with 10 bases that match TRBD2. The CDR3 totals 15 residues. Germline V gene sequence: CDR1 MNHEY, CDR2 SVGEGT. V shed 4 bases and J 5 bases; nucleotides not matched to a gene: 6. CDR3 residues: CASSFTGTSVDTQYF. CDR3 DNA: TGTGCCAGCAGTTTTACCGGGACTAGCGTAGATACGCAGTATTTT.

J is TRBJ2-7 and V is TRBV2; D is unclear. Looked up from germline, CDR1 is SNHLY and CDR2 is FYNNEI. Trimming cost V 10 bases and J 0 bases, with 16 bases left between them. This CDR3 comprises 14 residues. CDR3 region: CATKPVASSYEQYF. The CDR3 region has the DNA TGTGCCACCAAACCTGTAGCAAGCTCCTACGAGCAGTACTTC.

V is TRBV7-8 and J is TRBJ1-6; D remains unclear. CDR3 length: 13 amino acids. The germline V gene encodes CDR1 SGHVS and CDR2 FQNEAQ. V was pared by 1 base and J by 10 bases, with 8 bases between. CDR3 DNA sequence: TGTGCCAGCAGCTTAGATAGAGGCTCACCCCTCCACTTT. Residues: CASSLDRGSPLHF.

This sequence joins TRBV2 and TRBJ1-2, with D possibly being TRBD1 (6 bases). Trimming pared 7 bases from V and 7 bases from J, leaving 19 bases between. Germline CDR1 and CDR2: SNHLY and FYNNEI. This CDR3 spans 14 amino acids. CDR3 sequence (DNA): TGTGCCAGCACCTTATACAGGGTAGAAGGTGGCTACACCTTC. Its protein product is CASTLYRVEGGYTF.

The V call is TRBV15, the J call TRBJ2-5; 7 nucleotides agree with TRBD2. V lost 3 bases and J lost 2; bases outside the gene matches: 6. Germline V gene data show CDR1 as LNHNV and CDR2 as YYDKDF (reference sequence). The CDR3 extends over 15 amino acids. CDR3 nucleotides: TGTGCCACCAGCAGGGGGGGGACTGCTCAAGAGACCCAGTACTTC. This gives the protein CATSRGGTAQETQYF.

About this clone: Other DNA sequences in this sample translate to the same CDR3. The chain joins TRBV12-3 or TRBV12-4 to TRBJ1-1; D is perhaps TRBD1 (6 bases). The CDR3 contains 11 residues. The germline V and J ends were trimmed by 6 bases and 5 bases, with 7 bases remaining between them. The CDR3 bases are TGTGCCAGCAGAAGGGGGACTGAAGCTTTCTTT. The encoded protein is CASRRGTEAFF.

This sequence joins TRBV18 and TRBJ2-6; possibly TRBD1 for D (6 bases). The CDR3 loop spans 18 amino acids. Trimming shortened V by 6 bases and J by 0 bases, and 18 bases separated the two germline ends. The germline CDR1 and CDR2 sequences are KGHSH and LQKENI. The CDR3 is CASSPSQGYLSGANVLTF. The DNA of the CDR3 is TGTGCCAGCTCCCCCTCACAGGGCTACCTCTCTGGGGCCAACGTCCTGACTTTC.

The rearrangement uses TRBV5-1 and TRBJ1-2; D ambiguous. CDR1 and CDR2 from the germline V gene are SGHRS and YFSETQ. The V end lost 0 bases, the J end lost 4 bases, and 16 bases lay between the germline ends. The CDR3 is 16 residues long. CDR3: CASSLDGTLSPYGYTF. The CDR3 DNA is TGCGCCAGCAGCTTGGACGGTACCCTTTCCCCCTATGGCTACACCTTC.

This clone has a handful of counts. The chain links TRBV7-9 to TRBJ2-1; 9 bases align to TRBD1. The germline gives CDR1 SEHNR, CDR2 FQNEAQ (reference sequence). J lost 6 bases, V lost 4 bases, and 7 bases had no gene match. The CDR3 totals 15 residues. The CDR3 loop is CASSSRTGVPNEQFF. The CDR3 DNA is TGTGCCAGCAGCTCCCGGACAGGGGTCCCCAATGAGCAGTTCTTC.

This rearrangement joins TRBV11-2 to TRBJ2-7, with 9 positions matching TRBD1. Unmatched junction bases numbered 12, after V lost 5 bases and J lost 7 bases. CDR3 length: 15 amino acids. The germline gives CDR1 SGHAT, CDR2 FQNNGV. Here the CDR3 reads CASSMRGGQGVEQYF. The DNA for the CDR3 is TGTGCCAGCAGCATGAGAGGGGGACAGGGAGTAGAGCAGTACTTC. Combining the CDR3 with reference TRBV11-2 and TRBJ2-7 gives the whole variable domain EAGVAQSPRYKIIEKRQSVAFWCNPISGHATLYWYQQILGQGPKLLIQFQNNGVVDDSQLPKDRFSAERLKGVDSTLKIQPAKLEDSAVYLCASSMRGGQGVEQYFGPGTRLTVT.

The V and J genes are TRBV19 and TRBJ2-1; D call uncertain. V dropped 4 bases and J dropped 5 bases, with 21 bases sitting between them. Germline lookup yields CDR1 LNHDA and CDR2 SQIVND (reference sequence). CDR3 length: 17 amino acids. CDR3 bases: TGTGCCAGTAGTAATCTCCTTGGTGGCGGTTGGCACAATGAGCAGTTCTTC. It codes for CASSNLLGGGWHNEQFF.

This sequence joins TRBV5-4 and TRBJ2-2, with a weak D call TRBD2 (5 bases). This CDR3 is built from 14 residues. Germline loops: CDR1 SGHNT, CDR2 YYREEE (reference sequence). V lost 4 bases and J 1 base, leaving 8 bases between the germline ends. CDR3 nucleotide sequence: TGTGCCAGCAGCCCTGGACTGAACACCGGGGAGCTGTTTTTT. Translating gives CASSPGLNTGELFF.

This chain joins TRBV7-9 and TRBJ2-1, with 9 bases aligning to TRBD2. Germline V gene sequence: CDR1 SEHNR, CDR2 FQNEAQ (reference sequence). The CDR3 has 15 residues. V lost 4 bases to trimming and J lost 7 bases; unmatched junction nucleotides: 8. CDR3: CASSYSGLALNEQFF. The CDR3 DNA sequence: TGTGCCAGCAGCTACTCGGGACTAGCCTTAAATGAGCAGTTCTTC.

This chain links TRBV3-1 (or the pseudogene TRBV3-2) with TRBJ1-1; perhaps TRBD1 as D (5 bases). Looked up from germline, CDR1 is LGHDT and CDR2 is YNNKEL (reference sequence). The CDR3 covers 12 residues. The V gene lost 6 bases and the J gene lost 5 bases, with 10 bases spanning the gap. The CDR3: CASRGGGTEAFF. The CDR3 DNA follows: TGTGCCAGCAGGGGGGGAGGGACTGAAGCTTTCTTT.

This clone was seen once. The J gene is TRBJ2-7, the V gene TRBV13, with 12 bases lining up with TRBD2. The CDR3 length is 15 residues. J lost 4 bases, V lost 5 bases, and 6 bases had no gene match. Germline V gives CDR1 PRHDT, CDR2 FYEKMQ (reference sequence). CDR3 residues: CASSGRTSGEYEQYF. CDR3 in DNA: TGTGCCAGCAGCGGTCGGACTAGCGGGGAATACGAGCAGTACTTC.

The chain employs TRBV5-1 and TRBJ2-1, with 8 bases matching TRBD2. Trimming cost V 0 bases and J 4 bases; bases outside gene matches: 3. There are 15 residues in the CDR3. The V gene's germline CDR1 is SGHRS and CDR2 YFSETQ. The CDR3 coding sequence is TGCGCCAGCAGCTTGGATAGCGGGGAATACAATGAGCAGTTCTTC. This encodes CASSLDSGEYNEQFF.

This clone came up a few times. This chain links TRBV2 with TRBJ2-5; D ambiguous. V was clipped by 5 bases and J by 0 bases, with 4 bases between them. Germline values: CDR1 SNHLY, CDR2 FYNNEI. The CDR3 consists of 12 residues. CDR3 sequence (DNA): TGTGCCAGCAGTCCCTACCAAGAGACCCAGTACTTC. It yields the protein CASSPYQETQYF.

The chain has TRBV6-6 and TRBJ2-3, with 9 bases that match TRBD2. The CDR3 covers 15 residues. The junction had 14 bases not matched to a gene; V was cut back by 7 bases and J by 9 bases. Germline CDR1 reads MNHNY; CDR2 reads SVGAGI (reference sequence). In DNA, the CDR3 is TGTGCCAGCATCGACCAGGGACTAGCCTCGGCAACGCAGTATTTT. This translates into CASIDQGLASATQYF.

This clone is termed medium-sized (0.01 to 0.1%). V and J are TRBV27 and TRBJ2-3, with 7 bases aligning to TRBD1. From germline, CDR1 is MNHEY and CDR2 SMNVEV (reference sequence). V was pared by 5 bases and J by 5 bases, with 10 bases of the junction left unmatched. The CDR3 loop spans 15 amino acids. As DNA, the CDR3 is TGTGCCAGCAGTCCTGGGACAGTTTCACGAGATACGCAGTATTTT. Protein sequence: CASSPGTVSRDTQYF.

This clone occurred once. J is TRBJ1-1 and V is TRBV6-5, with D unresolved. Trimming shortened V by 5 bases and J by 0 bases, and 7 bases separated the two germline ends. The CDR3 is 13 residues long. Per germline, CDR1 MNHEY and CDR2 SVGAGI. The CDR3 loop reads CASSRLVNTEAFF. Here the CDR3 DNA reads TGTGCCAGCAGTCGTCTCGTGAACACTGAAGCTTTCTTT.

This chain connects TRBV25-1 to TRBJ1-6; D uncertain. The CDR3 contains 15 residues. The germline V gene has CDR1 MGHDK and CDR2 SYGVNS. Deletions cut 5 bases from V and 0 bases from J, with 8 bases between. As DNA, the CDR3 is TGTGCCAGCAGTCACGATAGCTCCTATAATTCACCCCTCCACTTT. Translating it yields CASSHDSSYNSPLHF.

The chain couples TRBV19 to TRBJ2-2, with 7 bases identical to TRBD1. This CDR3 comprises 14 residues. Germline V CDR1 and CDR2: LNHDA, SQIVND (reference sequence). With 8 bases clipped from V and 3 bases from J, the junction kept 6 bases outside the gene matches. CDR3 coding DNA: TGTGCCAGTCGGGGACAGATCGACACCGGGGAGCTGTTTTTT. Translating gives CASRGQIDTGELFF.